This T cell receptor (beta chain) was retrieved from a study of shared clonotypes between healthy human individuals. Findings and limits, study-wide: As a rule, naive subsets had a larger estimated richness than memory subsets. Genetic and exposure-history diversity was limited by the small donor number.

As defined, naive CD8 cells were CD45RO-negative and positively selected for CCR7, with terminally differentiated effector memory CD45RA+ cells excluded. In regard to this clone: Its matching antigen is unknown.

Germline loops: CDR1 SGHTA, CDR2 FQGNSA. V was trimmed by 3 bases and J by 1 base, leaving 7 bases between them. The CDR3 has 14 amino acids. Profiling relied on immunoSEQ multiplex PCR, and the TCRdb table lists in-frame clones only, not all of them. This table has about 580,000 clones, 98% appearing once. The chain recombines TRBV7-2 with TRBJ2-1, with D unresolved. This clonotype originated in a man aged 25 to 45 in good health. Sequencing was done on a sample of naive CD8+ T cells sorted from blood. Written as DNA, the CDR3 is TGTGCCAGCAGCTTCGTCAGATCCTACAATGAGCAGTTCTTC. Protein: CASSFVRSYNEQFF. The variable domain in full, with the rest retrieved from reference TRBV7-2 and TRBJ2-1, is GAGVSQSPSNKVTEKGKDVELRCDPISGHTALYWYRQSLGQGLEFLIYFQGNSAPDKSGLPSDRFSAERTGGSVSTLTIQRTQQEDSAVYLCASSFVRSYNEQFFGPGTRLTVL.